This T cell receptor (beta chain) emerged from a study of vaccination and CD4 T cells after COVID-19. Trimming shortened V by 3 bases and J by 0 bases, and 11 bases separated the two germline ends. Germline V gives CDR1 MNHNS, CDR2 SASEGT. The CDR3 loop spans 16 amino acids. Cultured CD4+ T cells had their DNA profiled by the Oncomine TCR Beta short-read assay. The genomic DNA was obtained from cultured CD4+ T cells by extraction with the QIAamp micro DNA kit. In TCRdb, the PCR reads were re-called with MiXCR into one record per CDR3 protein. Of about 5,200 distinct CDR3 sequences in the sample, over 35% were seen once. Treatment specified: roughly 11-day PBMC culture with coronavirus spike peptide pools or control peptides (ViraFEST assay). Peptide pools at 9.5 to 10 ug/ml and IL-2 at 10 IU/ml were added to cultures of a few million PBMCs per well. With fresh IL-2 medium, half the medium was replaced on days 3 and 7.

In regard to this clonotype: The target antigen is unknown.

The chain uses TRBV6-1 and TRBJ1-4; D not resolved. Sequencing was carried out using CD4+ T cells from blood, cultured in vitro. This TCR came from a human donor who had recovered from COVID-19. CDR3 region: CASSEQPITTNEKLFF. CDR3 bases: TGTGCCAGCAGTGAGCAGCCTATTACAACTAATGAAAAACTGTTTTTT.